This T cell receptor beta chain was identified during a study of T cell repertoires in cytomegalovirus infection. General study findings and limits: HLA-C-restricted CMV clonotypes gave the most frequent clonotype in two of eight donors.

In TCRdb, the reads were re-called with MiXCR into one record per CDR3 protein. The table includes 250,000 to 300,000 distinct CDR3 sequences, about a quarter detected once. This clonotype was observed a handful of times. The target antigen is unknown. Unmatched junction bases numbered 5, after V lost 4 bases and J lost 4 bases. The CDR3 is made up of 15 amino acids. CDR1 and CDR2 from the germline V gene are MDHEN and SYDVKM. This receptor was obtained from a human donor in good health (CMV status not recorded). Some clones in this sample may be carry-over from other donors' samples. J is TRBJ1-4 and V is TRBV28, with TRBD1 identical over 8 bases. The sequenced sample was PBMCs. CDR3 nucleotide sequence: TGTGCCAGCAGTTCACCACAGGGGGGTAATGAAAAACTGTTTTTT. Translated, it gives CASSSPQGGNEKLFF.